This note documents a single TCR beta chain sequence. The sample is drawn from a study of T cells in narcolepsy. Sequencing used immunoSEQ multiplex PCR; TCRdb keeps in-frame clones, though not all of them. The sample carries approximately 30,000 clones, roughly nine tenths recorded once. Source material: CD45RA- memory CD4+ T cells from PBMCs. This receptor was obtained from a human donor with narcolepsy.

The CDR3 loop reads CASSNGNTEAFF. The CDR3 DNA sequence: TGTGCCAGCAGCAACGGAAACACTGAAGCTTTCTTT. The V call is TRBV2, the J call TRBJ1-1; D is unclear. The length of the CDR3 is 12 residues. Trimming cost V 6 bases and J 2 bases, with 7 bases left between them. Germline V gives CDR1 SNHLY, CDR2 FYNNEI.